The 3 T cell receptor beta chains reported below all come from one sample, sequenced in a study of breast tumors, draining lymph nodes, adjacent tissues. Each CDR3 protein gets one entry after TCRdb re-called the multiplex PCR reads with MiXCR. The sample shows about 130,000 distinct CDR3 sequences, around 20% of them seen only once. Breast cancer patients provided tissue from their axillary draining lymph nodes. The sequencing sample was made of axillary lymph node tissue. Receptor source: a female donor with breast cancer. Some clones in this sample may be carry-over from other donors' samples.

This clonotype was observed many times. V usage is TRBV20-1 and J usage is TRBJ1-6; perhaps TRBD1 as D (5 bases). Trimming pared 2 bases from V and 8 bases from J, leaving 13 bases between. This CDR3 has 14 residues. Per the germline V gene, CDR1 is DFQATT and CDR2 is SNEGSKA (reference sequence). CDR3 in amino acids: CSARHGAPDSPLHF. CDR3 coding DNA: TGCAGTGCTAGACATGGGGCTCCTGATTCACCCCTCCACTTT.

This clonotype appeared many times. Written as DNA, the CDR3 is TGTGCCAGCAGCCAGAGGTGGGAGGCCACAGATACGCAGTATTTT. This translates into CASSQRWEATDTQYF. The V call is TRBV3-1, the J call TRBJ2-3; possibly TRBD2 for D (6 bases). The germline V gene has CDR1 LGHDT and CDR2 YNNKEL (reference sequence). Trimming removed 3 bases at V and 2 bases at J, with 12 bases between. CDR3 length: 15 amino acids.

This clonotype was detected ten times or more. The chain couples TRBV11-2 to TRBJ1-2; D gene uncertain. CDR3 size: 13 residues. Per the germline V gene, CDR1 is SGHAT and CDR2 is FQNNGV. Between the trimmed V and J ends, which lost 5 bases and 0 bases, there was a span of 7 bases. CDR3 sequence reads: CASSQTSNYGYTF. The CDR3, as DNA: TGTGCCAGCAGCCAGACGTCTAACTATGGCTACACCTTC.